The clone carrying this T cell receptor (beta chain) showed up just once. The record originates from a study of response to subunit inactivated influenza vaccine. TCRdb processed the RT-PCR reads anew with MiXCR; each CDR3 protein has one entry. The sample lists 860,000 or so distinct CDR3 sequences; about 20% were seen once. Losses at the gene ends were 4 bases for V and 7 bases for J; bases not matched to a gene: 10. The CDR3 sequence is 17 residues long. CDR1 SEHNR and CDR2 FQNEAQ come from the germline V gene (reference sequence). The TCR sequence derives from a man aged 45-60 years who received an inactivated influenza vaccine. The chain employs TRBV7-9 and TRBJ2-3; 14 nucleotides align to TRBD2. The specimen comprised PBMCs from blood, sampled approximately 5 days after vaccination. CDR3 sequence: CASSSRTSGGSTYTQYF. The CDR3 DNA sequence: TGTGCCAGCAGCTCTCGGACTAGCGGGGGGTCTACTTATACGCAGTATTTT.